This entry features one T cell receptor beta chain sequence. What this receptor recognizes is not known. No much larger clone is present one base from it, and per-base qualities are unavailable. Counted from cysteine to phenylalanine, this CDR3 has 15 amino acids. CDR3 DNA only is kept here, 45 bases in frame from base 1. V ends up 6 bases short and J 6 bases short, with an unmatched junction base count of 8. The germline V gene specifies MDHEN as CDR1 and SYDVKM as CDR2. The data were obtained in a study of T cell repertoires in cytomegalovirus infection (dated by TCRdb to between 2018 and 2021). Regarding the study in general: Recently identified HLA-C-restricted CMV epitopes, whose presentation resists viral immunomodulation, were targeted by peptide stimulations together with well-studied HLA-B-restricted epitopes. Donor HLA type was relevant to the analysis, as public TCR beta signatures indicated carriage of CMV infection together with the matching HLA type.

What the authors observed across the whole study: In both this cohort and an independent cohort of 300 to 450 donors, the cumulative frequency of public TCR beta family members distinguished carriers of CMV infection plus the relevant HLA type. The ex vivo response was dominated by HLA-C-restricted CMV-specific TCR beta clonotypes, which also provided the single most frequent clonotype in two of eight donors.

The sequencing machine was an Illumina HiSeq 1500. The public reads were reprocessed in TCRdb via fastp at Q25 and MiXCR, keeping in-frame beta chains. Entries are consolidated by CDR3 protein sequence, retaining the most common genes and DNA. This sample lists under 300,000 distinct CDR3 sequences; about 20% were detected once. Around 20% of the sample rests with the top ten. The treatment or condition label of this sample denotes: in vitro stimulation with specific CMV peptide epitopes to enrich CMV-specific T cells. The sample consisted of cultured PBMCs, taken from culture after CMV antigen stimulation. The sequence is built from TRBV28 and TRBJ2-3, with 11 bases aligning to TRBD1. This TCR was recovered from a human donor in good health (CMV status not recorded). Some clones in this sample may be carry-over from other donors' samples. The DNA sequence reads TGTGCCAGCAGAATGCCCGGGACAGGGGGGGATACGCAGTATTTT. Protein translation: CASRMPGTGGDTQYF.